This entry concerns a single T cell receptor beta chain. This sample is drawn from a study of blood T cell repertoires in COVID-19. Only in-frame clones appear in the TCRdb table, and some are missing; sequencing was by immunoSEQ multiplex PCR. Of 150,000 to 200,000 clones listed, approximately 85% were seen once; the top ten hold roughly 3.5%. Germline V gene sequence: CDR1 SGHRS, CDR2 YFSETQ. The CDR3 runs to 17 residues. Trimming pared 0 bases from V and 0 bases from J, leaving 10 bases between. The chain has TRBV5-1 and TRBJ2-6, with D possibly being TRBD2 (6 bases). The receptor was derived from a man aged 55-75 years with acute or convalescent COVID-19. The sample was peripheral blood. The CDR3 sequence is CASSLAAGSSGANVLTF. The CDR3 nucleotides are TGCGCCAGCAGCTTGGCCGCGGGGAGCTCTGGGGCCAACGTCCTGACTTTC.